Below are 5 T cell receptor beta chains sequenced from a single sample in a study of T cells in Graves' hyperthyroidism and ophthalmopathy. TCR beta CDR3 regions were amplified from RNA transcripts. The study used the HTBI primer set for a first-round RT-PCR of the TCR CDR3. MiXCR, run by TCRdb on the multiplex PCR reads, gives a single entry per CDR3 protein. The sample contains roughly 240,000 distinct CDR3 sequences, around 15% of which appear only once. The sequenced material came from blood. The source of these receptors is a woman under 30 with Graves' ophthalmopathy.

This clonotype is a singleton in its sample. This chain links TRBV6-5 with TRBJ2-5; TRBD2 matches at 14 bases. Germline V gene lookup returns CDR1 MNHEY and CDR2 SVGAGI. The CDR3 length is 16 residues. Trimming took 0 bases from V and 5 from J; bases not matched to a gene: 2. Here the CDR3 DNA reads TGTGCCAGCAGTTACTCGACTAGCGGGGGGGGGGAGACCCAGTACTTC. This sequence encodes CASSYSTSGGGETQYF.

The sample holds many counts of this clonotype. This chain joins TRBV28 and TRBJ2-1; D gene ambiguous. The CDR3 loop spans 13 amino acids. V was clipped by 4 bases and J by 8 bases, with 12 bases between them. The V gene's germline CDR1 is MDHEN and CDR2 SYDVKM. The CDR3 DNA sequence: TGTGCCAGCAGTTCCCTCACTTGGGATGAGCAGTTCTTC. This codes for CASSSLTWDEQFF.

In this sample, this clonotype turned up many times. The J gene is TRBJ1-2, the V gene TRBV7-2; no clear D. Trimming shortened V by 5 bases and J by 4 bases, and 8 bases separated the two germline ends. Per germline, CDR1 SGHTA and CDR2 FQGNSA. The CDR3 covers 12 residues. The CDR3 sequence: CASSPRRYGYTF. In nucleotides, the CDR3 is TGTGCCAGCAGCCCCCGTCGCTATGGCTACACCTTC. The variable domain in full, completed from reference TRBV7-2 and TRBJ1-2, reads GAGVSQSPSNKVTEKGKDVELRCDPISGHTALYWYRQSLGQGLEFLIYFQGNSAPDKSGLPSDRFSAERTGGSVSTLTIQRTQQEDSAVYLCASSPRRYGYTFGSGTRLTVV.

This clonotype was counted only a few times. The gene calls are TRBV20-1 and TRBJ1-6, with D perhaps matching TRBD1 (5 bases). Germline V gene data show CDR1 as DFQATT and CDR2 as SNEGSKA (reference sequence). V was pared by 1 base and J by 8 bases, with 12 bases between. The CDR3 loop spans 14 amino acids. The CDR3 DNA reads TGCAGTGCTAGAGCCCCGGACATTTATTCACCCCTCCACTTT. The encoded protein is CSARAPDIYSPLHF.

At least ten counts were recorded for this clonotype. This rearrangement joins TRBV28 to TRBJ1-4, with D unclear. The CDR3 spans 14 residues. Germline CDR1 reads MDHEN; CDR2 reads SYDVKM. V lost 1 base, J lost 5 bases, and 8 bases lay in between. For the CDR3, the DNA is TGTGCCAGCAGTTTATCGTGGGGAAATGAAAAACTGTTTTTT. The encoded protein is CASSLSWGNEKLFF.